This is a list of T cell receptor beta chains from one sample in a study of CD8+ T cells in alopecia areata. Clones were sequenced by immunoSEQ multiplex PCR, and TCRdb holds only the in-frame ones, with some missing. In the table there are around 190,000 clones, roughly 60% of which are singletons. The sample consisted of CD4+ T cells sorted from blood, taken at week 24, from a patient treated with tofacitinib. Receptors originate from a human donor with alopecia areata. Each CDR3 is given with its conserved first and last residue. D genes are given only for firm matches. Rows may omit the clone size; those that give it use once, few, many or a size class.

v_call	clone_size	d_call	j_call	cdr3_aa	cdr3_nt
TRBV4-3	few	-	TRBJ2-1	CASTAGGSTEQFF	TGCGCCAGCACGGCAGGGGGGTCCACTGAGCAGTTCTTC
TRBV23-1	few	-	TRBJ1-1	CASSQSDGDHTEAFF	TGCGCCAGCAGTCAATCAGACGGGGATCACACTGAAGCTTTCTTT
TRBV27	-	TRBD2	TRBJ2-3	CASSLGGGAVADTQYF	TGTGCCAGCAGTTTGGGCGGGGGGGCCGTGGCAGATACGCAGTATTTT
TRBV15	once	-	TRBJ1-5	CATSGGSGAGNQPQHF	TGTGCCACCAGCGGGGGTTCGGGGGCGGGCAATCAGCCCCAGCATTTT
TRBV4-1	-	-	TRBJ2-5	CASSRQGLGETQYF	TGCGCCAGCAGCCGTCAGGGGTTGGGAGAGACCCAGTACTTC
TRBV4-3	-	-	TRBJ2-7	CASSQDHEGILQGRREREQYF	TGCGCCAGCAGCCAAGACCATGAGGGGATCCTGCAGGGGCGAAGAGAGAGAGAGCAGTACTTC
TRBV29-1	-	-	TRBJ2-2	CSASILSNTGELFF	TGCAGCGCTTCTATACTATCGAACACCGGGGAGCTGTTTTTT
TRBV9	-	-	TRBJ1-1	CASKIATNTEAFF	TGTGCCAGCAAAATCGCCACGAACACTGAAGCTTTCTTT
TRBV10-3	-	-	TRBJ2-7	CAIGQQGSYEQYF	TGTGCCATCGGTCAGCAGGGCTCCTACGAGCAGTACTTC
TRBV29-1	-	-	TRBJ2-2	CSVETRNTGELFF	TGCAGCGTGGAGACAAGAAACACCGGGGAGCTGTTTTTT
TRBV7-6	-	-	TRBJ1-5	CASSLGAQGFGSNQPQHF	TGTGCCAGCAGCTTAGGAGCACAGGGATTCGGTAGCAATCAGCCCCAGCATTTT
TRBV29-1	-	-	TRBJ1-1	CSVFINGRNTEAFF	TGCAGCGTTTTTATCAATGGGAGGAACACTGAAGCTTTCTTT
TRBV30	-	-	TRBJ1-2	CAWSSPDKIYGYTF	TGTGCCTGGAGTTCTCCCGACAAAATCTATGGCTACACCTTC
TRBV2	-	-	TRBJ1-4	CASGRDGAREKLFF	TGTGCCTCCGGTCGCGACGGGGCAAGGGAAAAACTGTTTTTT
TRBV11-2	-	-	TRBJ2-4	CASSSRLAKNIQYF	TGTGCCAGCAGCTCGCGACTAGCCAAAAACATTCAGTACTTC
TRBV6-6	-	-	TRBJ1-4	CASTGPNEKLFF	TGTGCCAGCACGGGCCCTAATGAAAAACTGTTTTTT
TRBV5-6	-	-	TRBJ2-1	CASSLVPGERGPLYNEQFF	TGTGCCAGCAGCTTGGTCCCGGGGGAACGGGGACCGTTGTACAATGAGCAGTTCTTC
TRBV13	-	TRBD1	TRBJ1-6	CASSASGTGVSPLHF	TGTGCCAGCAGCGCGTCCGGGACAGGGGTTTCACCCCTCCACTTT
TRBV30	-	TRBD1	TRBJ2-4	CAWSKGAAKNIQYF	TGTGCCTGGAGTAAGGGGGCGGCCAAAAACATTCAGTACTTC
TRBV5-1	-	-	TRBJ2-5	CASSRSGVETQYF	TGCGCCAGCAGCCGATCGGGGGTGGAGACCCAGTACTTC
TRBV29-1	few	-	TRBJ1-1	CSVGTGNTEAFF	TGCAGCGTAGGGACCGGGAACACTGAAGCTTTCTTT
TRBV9	few	TRBD1	TRBJ1-6	CASSVHPGQGASALHF	TGTGCCAGCAGCGTTCATCCGGGACAGGGGGCATCGGCCCTCCACTTT
TRBV25-1	-	TRBD1	TRBJ1-2	CASRTGGGGYTF	TGTGCCAGCAGGACAGGGGGCGGTGGCTACACCTTC
TRBV4-3	-	-	TRBJ1-6	CASSQDQGSPLHF	TGCGCCAGCAGCCAAGATCAGGGTTCGCCCCTCCACTTT
TRBV29-1	few	-	TRBJ2-3	CSGVRGSDTQYF	TGCAGCGGAGTTCGGGGCTCAGATACGCAGTATTTT
TRBV15	-	-	TRBJ1-3	CATSRVSSAGNTIYF	TGTGCCACCAGCAGAGTATCATCAGCAGGGAACACCATATATTTT
TRBV29-1	few	-	TRBJ1-4	CSAGPGLQDEKLFF	TGCAGCGCTGGTCCGGGACTCCAAGATGAAAAACTGTTTTTT
TRBV29-1	-	TRBD1	TRBJ1-3	CSVETGAENTIYF	TGCAGCGTTGAGACAGGGGCTGAAAACACCATATATTTT